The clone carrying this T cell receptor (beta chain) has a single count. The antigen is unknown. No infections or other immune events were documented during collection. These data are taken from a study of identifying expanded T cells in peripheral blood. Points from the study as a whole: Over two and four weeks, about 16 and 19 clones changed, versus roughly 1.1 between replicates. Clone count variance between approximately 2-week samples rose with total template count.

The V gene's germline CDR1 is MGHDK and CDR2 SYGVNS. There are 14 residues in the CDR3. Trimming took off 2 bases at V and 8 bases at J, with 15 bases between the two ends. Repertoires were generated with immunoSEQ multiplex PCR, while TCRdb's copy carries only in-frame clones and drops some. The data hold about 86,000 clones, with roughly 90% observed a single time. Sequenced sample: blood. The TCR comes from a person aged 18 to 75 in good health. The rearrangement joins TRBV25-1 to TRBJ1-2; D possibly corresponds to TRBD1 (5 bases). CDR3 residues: CASSERGRVGGYTF. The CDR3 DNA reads TGTGCCAGCAGTGAACGGGGACGGGTGGGAGGCTACACCTTC.